This is a list of T cell receptor beta chains from one sample in a study of blood T cell repertoires in COVID-19. Clones were sequenced by immunoSEQ multiplex PCR, and TCRdb holds only the in-frame ones, with some missing. The sample gives 200,000 to 250,000 clones, about four fifths of which show up once; roughly 3% is in the top ten. The sequenced material came from peripheral blood. These TCRs come from a woman in her 30s who had recovered from COVID-19. CDR3s include the opening cysteine and the closing phenylalanine or tryptophan. The D gene is left open where the match is weak. A row's size may be missing; if present it is once, few, many or a size class.

CDR3 DNA	CDR3 protein	clone size	J gene	D gene	V gene
TGTGCCAGCAGTTACAGTACGGGGGATTATGGTGTCACCTTC	CASSYSTGDYGVTF	.	TRBJ1-2	.	TRBV6-5
TGTGCCTGGAGCGCGGGCGGGAGGAATGAGCAGTTCTTC	CAWSAGGRNEQFF	once	TRBJ2-1	TRBD2	TRBV30
TGTGCCAGCAGTTTCAGGGGAAGGGGGGGCTACACCTTC	CASSFRGRGGYTF	.	TRBJ1-2	.	TRBV27
TGTGCCAGCGTAGACAGGGTGTCCTACGAGCAGTACTTC	CASVDRVSYEQYF	.	TRBJ2-7	TRBD1	TRBV6-5
TGCGCCAGCAGTGAGTCGGCGGGAGGGCCGGGAGATACGCAGTATTTT	CASSESAGGPGDTQYF	.	TRBJ2-3	TRBD2	TRBV10-1
TGCGCCAGCAGCCCAACCACCTCACCCACAGGGAGCCGGGGCAATCAGCCCCAGCATTTT	CASSPTTSPTGSRGNQPQHF	many	TRBJ1-5	.	TRBV4-1
TGTGCCAGCAGTACGGGGGACAGAGACACTGAAGCTTTCTTT	CASSTGDRDTEAFF	.	TRBJ1-1	TRBD1	TRBV28
TGTGCCAGCAAGGGGGAGGGCCCCAATGAGCAGTTCTTC	CASKGEGPNEQFF	.	TRBJ2-1	.	TRBV3-1/TRBV3-2
TGTGCCAGCAGCGCGAGAAACTATGGCTACACCTTC	CASSARNYGYTF	.	TRBJ1-2	.	TRBV9
TGTGCCAGCAGTTCTAGCGGTGGGACCTACGAGCAGTACTTC	CASSSSGGTYEQYF	.	TRBJ2-7	TRBD2	TRBV6-5
TGTGCCAGCAGCACAGACAGGGGTTCTGGAAACACCATATATTTT	CASSTDRGSGNTIYF	few	TRBJ1-3	TRBD1	TRBV11-2
TGTGCCAGCAGCCCAGCCCCCCTACTAGCGCGCTCCTACGAGCAGTACTTC	CASSPAPLLARSYEQYF	.	TRBJ2-7	TRBD2	TRBV9
TGTGCCAGCAGCGCGGACAGGGGGAATAGCGTCGATACGCAGTATTTT	CASSADRGNSVDTQYF	.	TRBJ2-3	TRBD1	TRBV9